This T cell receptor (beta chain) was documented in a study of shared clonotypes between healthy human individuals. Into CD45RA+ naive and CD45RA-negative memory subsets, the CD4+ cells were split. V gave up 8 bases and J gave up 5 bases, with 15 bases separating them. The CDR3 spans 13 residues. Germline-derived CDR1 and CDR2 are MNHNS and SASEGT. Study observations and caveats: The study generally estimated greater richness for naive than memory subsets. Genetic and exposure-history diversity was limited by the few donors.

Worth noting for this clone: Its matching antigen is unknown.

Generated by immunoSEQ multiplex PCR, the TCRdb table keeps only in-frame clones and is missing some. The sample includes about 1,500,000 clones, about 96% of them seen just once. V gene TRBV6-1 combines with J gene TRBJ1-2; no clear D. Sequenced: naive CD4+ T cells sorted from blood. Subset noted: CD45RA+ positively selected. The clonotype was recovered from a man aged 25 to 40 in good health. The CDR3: CASSPRAFYGYTF. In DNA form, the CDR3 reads TGTGCCAGCTCACCTCGGGCCTTTTATGGCTACACCTTC.